Detailed here is one T cell receptor beta chain. This clone turned up a few times. No cognate antigen has been identified for it. No clone much larger than this one lies a single base away; base qualities are absent. The data were obtained in a study of cytomegalovirus exposure and HLA in healthy donors (dated by TCRdb to the late 2010s). About the study as a whole: In an earlier analysis of under 750 of the donors, 276 Gb of sequence data and 90 million to 130 million unique TCR beta sequences from approximately 180 million T cells were reported. The study combined high-throughput TCR immunosequencing, statistical association of individual TCRs with disease status, and machine learning to predict cytomegalovirus infection status. Donor age, sex, ethnicity and CMV serostatus were compiled together with the repertoire data. A later genetic analysis took genome-wide SNP genotypes for about three fifths of the 666 donors and used that subset as a discovery cohort. Every discovery cohort repertoire had been produced on one sequencing platform. The number of typed donors differed by locus: about 620-640 for A, B, C, DRB1 and DQB1; approximately 540 for DQA1; about 600 for DPA1; and 400 to 480 for DPB1. To study patterns of TCR occurrence, a later analysis re-analyzed previously published TCR beta repertoires from around 700 donors and added high-resolution HLA genotyping. The T cell repertoires of some 670 subjects were profiled by immunosequencing and related to cytomegalovirus serostatus. On average, approximately 250,000 unique TCR beta nucleotide sequences were sequenced per donor among 398 genotyped donors of the cohort, with around 19% of those sequences being non-productive. Both class I and class II loci were covered by HLA typing, at four-digit resolution. An earlier analysis of around 540 of the donors applied high-throughput TCR beta sequencing to assess whether each TCR beta V gene segment acted as functional or pseudogenic. An early release covering about 600 HLA-typed donors comprised 250 to 350 gigabases of sequencing data and some 79 million unique TCR sequences. The study aimed to test whether signatures of past pathogen exposure could be identified by cataloging public T cell receptors. Because of strong linkage in the cohort, five DR-DQ haplotypes were treated as single units for association and clustering. The later analysis used no new phenotypic data to find candidate immune exposures, relying instead on TCR beta sequences and their occurrence across donors. Along with the approximately 700-subject first cohort, a separate validation cohort of around 120 different subjects was used. Of the roughly 400 genotyped donors, approximately 81% were placed in the genetic ancestry cluster associated with self-reported Caucasian donors.

In total, about 650 healthy bone marrow donors made up the cohort. Cohort members were all nominally healthy when sampled, although unrecorded immune exposures were likely present. The donor was CMV seropositive and was included in the group of 290 or so seropositive cohort members. Each donor provided a peripheral blood sample, and peripheral blood mononuclear cells were used for TCR beta sequencing. Genomic DNA extraction from the blood cell samples was performed with the Qiagen DNeasy Blood Extraction Kit. General findings and caveats noted by the study authors: The study gave a list of some 150 TCR beta chains associated with cytomegalovirus. According to a later analysis, most CMV-associated TCR beta chains appeared to be HLA-restricted, and the HLA associations seemed to be driven largely by CMV exposure. A later analysis found that TCR association rates varied across HLA loci, with DRB1 alleles showing the most associated TCRs and HLA-C alleles the fewest. A group of highly shared sequence variants was considered likely to be a technical artifact of the sequencing pipeline. Because HLA typing was missing for some donors at each locus, association tests included only the typed subset. A further reported finding was that TCR beta sequences accurately predicted the HLA-A and HLA-B alleles for most subjects in the first cohort. In a later genetic analysis, a missense DCLRE1C variant was associated with V-gene and J-gene trimming of TCR beta chains, and the association was replicated in an independent cohort. The only immune exposure information available for the cohort was CMV serostatus. At a false discovery rate of 0.05, a later analysis linked around 15,000 TCR beta sequences to specific HLA alleles. In vitro tests confirmed that a few of the cytomegalovirus-associated TCR beta chains recognize cytomegalovirus antigens. When HLA alleles, especially DR and DQ, strongly co-occurred, attributing TCR associations to individual alleles was difficult. Presence/absence analyses assumed roughly uniform sequencing depth across donors, an assumption that may not hold. Because counts were too low, some 17 rarely observed V segments, including chromosome 9 orphons, were left out of the earlier analysis of over 550 of the donors. According to the authors, the approach could potentially be generalized to other disease states and immunological phenotypes. Linkage disequilibrium might explain the correlated functional status among segregating V segments, but an unknown experimental factor could not be ruled out. A later analysis reported that several top co-occurrence clusters appeared linked to parvovirus B19, influenza, CMV and Epstein-Barr virus. Only TCR beta chains were sequenced in this cohort, and the absence of alpha or paired-chain data limited detectable features. Some IMGT-functional V segments, including TRBV6-2 and TRBV6-3, could not be told apart with the 87-base-pair reads, so those segments were excluded. Most TCR sequences were observed very rarely across donors, whereas some public TCRs were present in many individuals. Compared with the approximately 600-donor mean, donors in an Asian-associated ancestry cluster had fewer N-insertions in productive TCRs, according to a later genetic analysis. A later analysis found that HLA-associated TCR beta chains were more clonally expanded and had lower generation probabilities than equally common non-associated chains. The classifier was reported to diagnose cytomegalovirus status with high specificity and sensitivity in both the original and validation cohorts. Broadly in line with IMGT annotations, most TCR beta V segments showed up in productive rearrangements about 87% or about 30% of the time in an earlier analysis of roughly 590 of the donors.

Library creation used the immunoSEQ multiplex PCR assay. The multiplex PCR relied on a mix of 60 forward primers for TCR Vbeta segments and 13 reverse primers for TCR Jbeta segments. The CDR3 region of rearranged TCR beta genes was amplified from genomic DNA by a multiplex PCR assay. On the Illumina HiSeq System, the amplified TCR beta libraries were sequenced as 87-base-pair reads. As for the authors' bioinformatics: In a later analysis, approximately 74 million unique TCR beta chains were counted across the roughly 610 repertoires, and approximately 11 million of these chains were shared by at least two donors. A nearest-neighbor algorithm error-corrected the raw reads and collapsed the reads into unique sequences, merging closely related sequences to remove PCR and sequencing errors. Alignment of CDR3 sequences to IMGT reference sequences was used to assign V, D and J gene segments. Each retained sequence needed at least a six-nucleotide match to both a V gene segment and a J gene segment. A rearrangement was called productive if the CDR3 had no stop codons and remained in frame with V and J, and every other rearrangement was called non-productive. Following IMGT convention, CDR3 was defined as the stretch from the second conserved V-encoded cysteine to the conserved J-encoded phenylalanine. In an earlier analysis of approximately 590 of the donors, sequences lacking an unambiguous match to a single V gene segment were excluded. In an earlier analysis of approximately 590 of the donors, V segments were called functional above 56.7% productive rearrangements and were called segregating when the between-donor standard deviation exceeded 5%. To diagnose cytomegalovirus status from the catalog of TCR beta chain sequences, a statistical classification framework was built. In a later analysis, TCR nucleotide sequences were compared against IMGT/GENE-DB human TR gene sequences so that V and J genes could be assigned. Using the TCRdist pipeline, a later analysis assigned CDR3 sequences along with most-parsimonious VDJ recombination scenarios. In a later analysis, each TCR beta chain was defined by its CDR3 amino acid sequence together with its V-gene family, and reads lacking a unique V-gene family were excluded. A later analysis removed 450 to 600 highly shared, low-generation-probability nucleotide sequences to deal with suspected cross-contamination and a sequencing artifact. In a later analysis, a clonal expansion index for each public chain was calculated from normalized within-repertoire ranks of inferred template counts. A later analysis computed generation probabilities with a VDJ recombination model fitted to out-of-frame rearrangements, and checked the results against IGoR. In a later analysis, hypergeometric tests were used to score TCR-TCR, TCR-HLA and TCR-CMV co-occurrence, with a repertoire-size bias correction applied to TCR pairs. In a later analysis, false discovery rates were estimated by permuting HLA or CMV assignments 20 times. In a later analysis, co-occurring TCRs were grouped with DBSCAN, and TCRdist sequence similarity was added when clustering was performed within HLA-allele-positive subsets. Repertoires with fewer than 30,000 or more than 120,000 public chains were left out of co-occurrence clustering, as were a handful of repertoires with anomalous nucleotide sharing. TCRdb stores this immuneACCESS table with in-frame sequences only. Part of the clones is absent; in the studies checked, under half of the shortfall reflects unresolved V genes, and no reason is known for the rest. The DNA gave D and trimming, while V, J and clone size come from that table. The sample includes about 120,000 clones, with roughly three fifths observed a single time. Approximately 8% of the sample is held by the ten biggest clonotypes.

CDR1 is given as ENHRY and CDR2 as SYGVKD, both from the germline V gene. There are 14 amino acids in the CDR3, from cysteine to phenylalanine inclusive. The entry retains the CDR3 DNA only, 42 bases that are in frame from base 1. Compared with germline, V lacks 10 bases and J lacks 0 bases; bases without a gene match: 5. The sample taken for sequencing was PBMCs. The V gene is TRBV10-3 and the J gene is TRBJ1-4; 7 bases in between match TRBD1. The receptor was isolated from a woman in her thirties or forties in good health and CMV-seropositive. The nucleotides read TGTGCCACCAGGACAGGACCAACTAATGAAAAACTGTTTTTT. It specifies CATRTGPTNEKLFF.